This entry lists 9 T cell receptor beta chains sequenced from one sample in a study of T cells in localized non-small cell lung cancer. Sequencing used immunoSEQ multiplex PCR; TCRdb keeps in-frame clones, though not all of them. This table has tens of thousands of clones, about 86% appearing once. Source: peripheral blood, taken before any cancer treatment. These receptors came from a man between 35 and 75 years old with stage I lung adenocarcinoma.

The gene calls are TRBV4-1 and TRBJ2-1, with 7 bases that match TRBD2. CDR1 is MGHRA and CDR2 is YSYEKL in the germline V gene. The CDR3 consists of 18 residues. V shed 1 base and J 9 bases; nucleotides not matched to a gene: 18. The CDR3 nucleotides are TGCGCCAGCAGCCAAGCGGGCTTGGCGGGAGCTTTGGGGGGTGAGCAGTTCTTC. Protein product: CASSQAGLAGALGGEQFF.

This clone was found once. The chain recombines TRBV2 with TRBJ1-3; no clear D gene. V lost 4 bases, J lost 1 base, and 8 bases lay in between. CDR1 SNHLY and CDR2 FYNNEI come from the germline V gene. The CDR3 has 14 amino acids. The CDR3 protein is CASSGEGSGNTIYF. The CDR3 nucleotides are TGTGCCAGCAGTGGGGAGGGATCTGGAAACACCATATATTTT.

CDR3 region: CASSLTGLRGQPQHF. CDR3 sequence (DNA): TGTGCCAGCAGTTTAACAGGGCTCAGGGGTCAGCCCCAGCATTTT. The chain combines TRBV27 with TRBJ1-5; weak D call: TRBD1 (6 bases). The length of the CDR3 is 15 residues. Trimming cost V 2 bases and J 6 bases, with 14 bases left between them. Germline V gene sequence: CDR1 MNHEY, CDR2 SMNVEV (reference sequence).

The CDR3, as DNA: TGTGCCAGCAGCCAAGTTCGGGAGACCCAGTACTTC. Its translation is CASSQVRETQYF. This chain uses TRBV14 with TRBJ2-5; D gene ambiguous. The CDR3 has 12 amino acids. The V end was cut by 1 base, the J end by 5 bases, with 5 bases between. Germline-derived CDR1 and CDR2 are SGHDN and FVKESK.

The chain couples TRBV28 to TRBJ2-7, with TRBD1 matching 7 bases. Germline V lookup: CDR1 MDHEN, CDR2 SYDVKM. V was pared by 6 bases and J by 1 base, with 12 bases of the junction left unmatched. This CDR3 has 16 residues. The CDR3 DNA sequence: TGTGCCAGCAGCACCTCAGGGGGAGATCTATCCTACGAGCAGTACTTC. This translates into CASSTSGGDLSYEQYF. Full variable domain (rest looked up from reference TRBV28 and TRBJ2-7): DVKVTQSSRYLVKRTGEKVFLECVQDMDHENMFWYRQDPGLGLRLIYFSYDVKMKEKGDIPEGYSVSREKKERFSLILESASTNQTSMYLCASSTSGGDLSYEQYFGPGTRLTVT.

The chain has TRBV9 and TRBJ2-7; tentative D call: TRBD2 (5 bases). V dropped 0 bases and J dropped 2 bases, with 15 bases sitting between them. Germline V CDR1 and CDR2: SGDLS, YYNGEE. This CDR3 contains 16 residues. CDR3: CASSVGLGSSTYEQYF. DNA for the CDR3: TGTGCCAGCAGCGTAGGCCTGGGGAGCAGTACCTACGAGCAGTACTTC.

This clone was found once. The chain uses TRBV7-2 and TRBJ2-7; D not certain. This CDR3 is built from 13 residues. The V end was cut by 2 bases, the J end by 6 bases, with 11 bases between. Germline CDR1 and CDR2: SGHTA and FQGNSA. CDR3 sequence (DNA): TGTGCCAGCAGCTTATTAGAGGCAGGCGAGCAGTACTTC. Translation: CASSLLEAGEQYF.

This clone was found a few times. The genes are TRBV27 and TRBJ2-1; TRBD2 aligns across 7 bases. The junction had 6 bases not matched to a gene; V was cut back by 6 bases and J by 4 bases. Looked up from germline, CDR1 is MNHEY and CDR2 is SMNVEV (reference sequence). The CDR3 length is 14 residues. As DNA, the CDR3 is TGTGCCAGCAGCGGAGCGGGATGGTACAATGAGCAGTTCTTC. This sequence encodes CASSGAGWYNEQFF.

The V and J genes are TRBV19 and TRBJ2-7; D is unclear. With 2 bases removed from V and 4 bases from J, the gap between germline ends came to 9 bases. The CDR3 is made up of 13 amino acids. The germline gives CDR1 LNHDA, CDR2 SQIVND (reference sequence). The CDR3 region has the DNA TGTGCCAGTAGTATAAATATGGGATACGAGCAGTACTTC. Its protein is CASSINMGYEQYF.